The 26 T cell receptor beta chains in this list originate from one sample, sequenced in a study of cytomegalovirus exposure and HLA in healthy donors. PCR primers comprised 60 Vbeta and 13 Jbeta primers. Profiling relied on immunoSEQ multiplex PCR, and the TCRdb table lists in-frame clones only, not all of them. This sample has approximately 140,000 clones, with roughly four fifths found just once. The sequenced material came from PBMCs. These receptors all come from a boy aged 2 to 10 in good health and CMV-seronegative.

This clone was observed once. The V gene is TRBV6-5, the J gene TRBJ1-2, with 7 nucleotides matching TRBD1. The V and J ends lost 4 bases and 8 bases, in that order; junction bases with no gene match: 7. Germline-derived CDR1 and CDR2 are MNHEY and SVGAGI. This CDR3 is 13 amino acids long. Here the CDR3 DNA reads TGTGCCAGCAGTTCAGTCAGGGGGTCCGGCTACACCTTC. It is translated as CASSSVRGSGYTF.

This clone was seen more than once but under ten times. The chain employs TRBV15 and TRBJ2-3; the D gene is possibly TRBD2 (5 bases). Per germline, CDR1 LNHNV and CDR2 YYDKDF (reference sequence). Trimming stripped 0 bases from V and 4 bases from J, with 11 bases between. This CDR3 is built from 15 residues. For the CDR3, the DNA is TGTGCCACCAGCAGAGATGCGGGTAGGTCAGATACGCAGTATTTT. Its protein is CATSRDAGRSDTQYF.

The chain recombines TRBV5-6 with TRBJ1-1; weak D call: TRBD1 (5 bases). The CDR3 covers 14 residues. Trimming removed 0 bases at V and 8 bases at J, with 14 bases between. Germline CDR1 reads SGHDT; CDR2 reads YYEEEE. The CDR3 nucleotides are TGTGCCAGCAGCTTGGAGGGGCCCGGAAGAGAAGCTTTCTTT. Protein product: CASSLEGPGREAFF.

The chain is built from TRBV5-5 and TRBJ2-1; tentatively, D is TRBD2 (6 bases). The CDR3 has 17 amino acids. With 2 bases removed from V and 3 bases from J, the gap between germline ends came to 18 bases. CDR1 SGHKS and CDR2 YYEKEE come from the germline V gene (reference sequence). Here the CDR3 DNA reads TGTGCCAGCAGCTTACACCGGGACTCTTGGTACTACAATGAGCAGTTCTTC. Translating it yields CASSLHRDSWYYNEQFF.

V and J are TRBV27 and TRBJ1-2, with TRBD1 as a possible D gene (5 bases). Germline V gene data show CDR1 as MNHEY and CDR2 as SMNVEV (reference sequence). V lost 0 bases, J lost 4 bases, and 12 bases lay in between. This CDR3 has 15 residues. CDR3 nucleotide sequence: TGTGCCAGCAGTTTATCGGGCCAGGGTCTCTATGGCTACACCTTC. It codes for CASSLSGQGLYGYTF.

The J gene is TRBJ1-2, the V gene TRBV4-1, with D possibly TRBD1 on 5 matching bases. The CDR3 has 17 residues. Trimming cost V 0 bases and J 7 bases, with 21 bases left between them. Germline V gene lookup returns CDR1 MGHRA and CDR2 YSYEKL. As DNA, the CDR3 is TGCGCCAGCAGCCAAGATCTTTGGAGGAGGGGAGAAGGTGGCTACACCTTC. Its protein is CASSQDLWRRGEGGYTF.

This clone was seen only once. V is TRBV7-9 and J is TRBJ1-1; 11 nucleotides agree with TRBD1. Germline loops: CDR1 SEHNR, CDR2 FQNEAQ (reference sequence). Trimming cost V 1 base and J 5 bases; bases outside gene matches: 6. This CDR3 spans 16 amino acids. CDR3 protein: CASSLGGGTGGTEAFF. CDR3 DNA sequence: TGTGCCAGCAGCTTAGGAGGGGGGACAGGGGGAACTGAAGCTTTCTTT.

The chain is built from TRBV30 and TRBJ1-2, with a weak D call TRBD1 (6 bases). The CDR3 is made up of 15 amino acids. Deletions cut 0 bases from V and 4 bases from J, with 15 bases between. Germline V gives CDR1 GTSNPN, CDR2 SVGIG (reference sequence). This CDR3 is CAWSVQGIMSYGYTF. CDR3 DNA sequence: TGTGCCTGGAGTGTTCAGGGGATCATGAGCTATGGCTACACCTTC.

V is TRBV5-5 and J is TRBJ1-5, with TRBD1 identical over 9 bases. In germline, CDR1 is SGHKS, CDR2 YYEKEE (reference sequence). The CDR3 loop spans 19 amino acids. V was pared by 2 bases and J by 3 bases, with 15 bases of the junction left unmatched. In nucleotides, the CDR3 is TGTGCCAGCAGCTTTTTCCCCGACAGGGGGATCGATGTCAATCAGCCCCAGCATTTT. The encoded protein is CASSFFPDRGIDVNQPQHF.

The V gene is TRBV6-5, the J gene TRBJ1-2, with no clear D. V was pared by 8 bases and J by 8 bases, with 9 bases between. The germline V gene has CDR1 MNHEY and CDR2 SVGAGI. This CDR3 region has 10 residues. CDR3 nucleotides: TGTGCCAGCTACTTTAAGGGCTACACCTTC. Protein: CASYFKGYTF.

The chain uses TRBV9 and TRBJ2-5; TRBD2 is a possible D gene (6 bases). The J call may not be correct, given that the DNA end is closer to TRBJ2-7. CDR1 and CDR2 (germline): SGDLS, YYNGEE. CDR3 length: 15 amino acids. CDR3 nucleotide sequence: TGTGCCAGCAGCTCCGGAGGGGCGGGTTGGAGCGAGCAGTACTTC. Its translation: CASSSGGAGWSEQYF.

This clone was counted between two and nine times. The chain joins TRBV29-1 to TRBJ2-7; 8 bases line up with TRBD2. CDR3 length: 13 amino acids. Trimming at V came to 8 bases and at J to 2 bases, leaving 8 bases not matched to a gene. Germline CDR1 SQVTM, CDR2 ANQGSEA. CDR3 sequence reads: CSYRAGETYEQYF. The DNA for the CDR3 is TGCAGCTACCGAGCGGGGGAAACCTACGAGCAGTACTTC.

The gene calls are TRBV19 and TRBJ2-1, with 14 bases fitting TRBD2. The length of the CDR3 is 21 residues. Germline trimming cut 3 bases from V and 4 bases from J; bases unmatched to any gene: 17. Germline V CDR1 and CDR2: LNHDA, SQIVND (reference sequence). Written as DNA, the CDR3 is TGTGCCAGTAGTATCCTGTCGGGACTAGCGGGAGACCCCGACGCTTACAATGAGCAGTTCTTC. Residues: CASSILSGLAGDPDAYNEQFF.

The chain is built from TRBV28 and TRBJ1-1; D unresolved. The CDR3 is 11 amino acids. The V and J ends lost 7 bases and 2 bases respectively, with 5 bases between them. Germline CDR1 and CDR2: MDHEN and SYDVKM. Here the CDR3 DNA reads TGTGCCAGCATTAAAAACACTGAAGCTTTCTTT. Its translation is CASIKNTEAFF.

The chain employs TRBV7-3 and TRBJ2-2, with TRBD2 matching 8 bases. J gave up 0 bases and V 6 bases, and 3 bases lay outside the gene matches. Germline V gene lookup returns CDR1 SGHTA and CDR2 FQGTGA. The CDR3 covers 15 residues. In nucleotides, the CDR3 is TGTGCCAGCAGACCGGGGGGGGCGAACACCGGGGAGCTGTTTTTT. It yields the protein CASRPGGANTGELFF.

V is TRBV19 and J is TRBJ1-2; no reliable D call. The CDR3 totals 15 residues. V lost 5 bases and J 0 bases, leaving 13 bases between the germline ends. Germline CDR1 is LNHDA and CDR2 is SQIVND (reference sequence). In DNA, the CDR3 is TGTGCCAGTAGTGAAGTCGGTGGAGCTAACTATGGCTACACCTTC. Protein sequence: CASSEVGGANYGYTF.

This clone showed up just once. The chain links TRBV27 to TRBJ2-3, with D possibly being TRBD2 (5 bases). The V end lost 7 bases, the J end lost 2 bases, and 16 bases lay between the germline ends. Germline CDR1 and CDR2: MNHEY and SMNVEV (reference sequence). The CDR3 extends over 15 amino acids. CDR3 DNA sequence: TGTGCCAGCAACCCCCTGCTAGCACCCACAGATACGCAGTATTTT. Encoded protein: CASNPLLAPTDTQYF.

The chain combines TRBV30 with TRBJ2-7; possible D gene TRBD1, 6 bases. The V and J ends lost 0 bases and 5 bases respectively, with 8 bases between them. The CDR3 loop spans 12 amino acids. In germline, CDR1 is GTSNPN, CDR2 SVGIG (reference sequence). CDR3 loop: CAWSVTGHEQYF. Written as DNA, the CDR3 is TGTGCCTGGAGTGTAACAGGGCACGAGCAGTACTTC.

V and J are TRBV13 and TRBJ2-2, with D perhaps matching TRBD1 (5 bases). Germline values: CDR1 PRHDT, CDR2 FYEKMQ (reference sequence). The CDR3 spans 14 residues. Trimming left V 2 bases short and J 5 bases short, with 9 bases between. The CDR3 coding sequence is TGTGCCAGCAGCTTACAGGGTCTAACCGGGGAGCTGTTTTTT. Translation: CASSLQGLTGELFF.

This clone has only a few counts. The chain is built from TRBV27 and TRBJ2-7; the D gene is possibly TRBD2 (6 bases). Germline CDR1 is MNHEY and CDR2 is SMNVEV (reference sequence). The CDR3 loop spans 13 amino acids. The V end was cut by 5 bases, the J end by 4 bases, with 12 bases between. CDR3 nucleotides: TGTGCCAGCAGTAGGTTGGGGGGTTACGAGCAGTACGTC. Translation gives CASSRLGGYEQYV.

This clone was detected once. The rearrangement links TRBV15 to TRBJ1-5; D remains ambiguous. Per germline, CDR1 LNHNV and CDR2 YYDKDF (reference sequence). V lost 5 bases and J 3 bases, leaving 14 bases between the germline ends. The CDR3 has 15 amino acids. The CDR3 region is CATSSSHNDNQPQHF. The CDR3 region has the DNA TGTGCCACCAGCTCAAGTCACAACGACAATCAGCCCCAGCATTTT.

The chain combines TRBV18 with TRBJ1-1; tentative D call: TRBD1 (6 bases). V was clipped by 2 bases and J by 5 bases, with 9 bases between them. Germline CDR1 KGHSH, CDR2 LQKENI. This CDR3 has 13 residues. The CDR3 sequence: CASSPTGRTEAFF. CDR3 DNA: TGTGCCAGCTCACCAACAGGGCGTACTGAAGCTTTCTTT. Full variable domain (missing parts from reference TRBV18 and TRBJ1-1): NAGVMQNPRHLVRRRGQEARLRCSPMKGHSHVYWYRQLPEEGLKFMVYLQKENIIDESGMPKERFSAEFPKEGPSILRIQQVVRGDSAAYFCASSPTGRTEAFFGQGTRLTVV.

The J gene is TRBJ1-2, the V gene TRBV19; D remains ambiguous. Germline V gene sequence: CDR1 LNHDA, CDR2 SQIVND (reference sequence). The CDR3 consists of 13 residues. V shed 5 bases and J shed 7 bases, with 14 bases lying between them. CDR3 in amino acids: CASSRTWDFGYTF. CDR3 DNA sequence: TGTGCCAGTAGTCGGACTTGGGATTTTGGCTACACCTTC.

This chain links TRBV19 with TRBJ1-5; D is undetermined. Trimming stripped 7 bases from V and 3 bases from J, with 25 bases between. In germline, CDR1 is LNHDA, CDR2 SQIVND (reference sequence). The CDR3 length is 18 residues. In nucleotides, the CDR3 is TGTGCCAGTAATAGTATAGATCCAAGCTGGCGGCCCAATCAGCCCCAGCATTTT. It encodes CASNSIDPSWRPNQPQHF. The full variable domain, in which reference TRBV19 and TRBJ1-5 provide the parts outside the CDR3, is DGGITQSPKYLFRKEGQNVTLSCEQNLNHDAMYWYRQDPGQGLRLIYYSQIVNDFQKGDIAEGYSVSREKKESFPLTVTSAQKNPTAFYLCASNSIDPSWRPNQPQHFGDGTRLSIL.

This chain joins TRBV10-3 and TRBJ2-1, with a tentative D call TRBD1 (5 bases). This CDR3 is built from 13 residues. Trimming pared 0 bases from V and 5 bases from J, leaving 5 bases between. Germline V lookup: CDR1 ENHRY, CDR2 SYGVKD. CDR3 residues: CAISESDNNEQFF. CDR3 sequence (DNA): TGTGCCATCAGTGAGTCGGACAACAATGAGCAGTTCTTC.

The V gene is TRBV25-1, the J gene TRBJ1-2; 9 bases align to TRBD1. Germline V gene sequence: CDR1 MGHDK, CDR2 SYGVNS. The CDR3 spans 15 residues. With 6 bases clipped from V and 6 bases from J, the junction kept 11 bases outside the gene matches. CDR3 nucleotide sequence: TGTGCCAGCAGGGACTCCGGGACAGGGCTTGATGGCTACACCTTC. Protein: CASRDSGTGLDGYTF.